This TCR beta chain is drawn from a study of cytomegalovirus exposure and HLA in healthy donors. Findings and limits, study-wide: Earlier findings revealed that most TCR beta V segments proved productive either about 90% or about 30% of the time.

Note on this clone: Its cognate antigen is unknown.

All donors participated as healthy donors of bone marrow. Vbeta (60) and Jbeta (13) primers were used in the PCR. TCRdb's copy holds only in-frame clones and misses some; the assay was immunoSEQ multiplex PCR. This table lists some 75,000 clones. CDR3 size: 13 residues. Germline V gene data show CDR1 as SNHLY and CDR2 as FYNNEI. The J segment lost 4 bases and the V segment lost 7 bases, leaving 5 bases of the junction unmatched. The TCR was taken from a boy between 10 and 17 years old in good health and CMV-seronegative. The rearrangement links TRBV2 to TRBJ1-1; 8 bases line up with TRBD1. Input material: PBMCs. The CDR3 loop is CASKNDRGTEAFF. The CDR3 bases are TGTGCCAGCAAAAATGACAGGGGCACTGAAGCTTTCTTT. Complete variable domain (other parts from reference TRBV2 and TRBJ1-1): EPEVTQTPSHQVTQMGQEVILRCVPISNHLYFYWYRQILGQKVEFLVSFYNNEISEKSEIFDDQFSVERPDGSNFTLKIRSTKLEDSAMYFCASKNDRGTEAFFGQGTRLTVV.